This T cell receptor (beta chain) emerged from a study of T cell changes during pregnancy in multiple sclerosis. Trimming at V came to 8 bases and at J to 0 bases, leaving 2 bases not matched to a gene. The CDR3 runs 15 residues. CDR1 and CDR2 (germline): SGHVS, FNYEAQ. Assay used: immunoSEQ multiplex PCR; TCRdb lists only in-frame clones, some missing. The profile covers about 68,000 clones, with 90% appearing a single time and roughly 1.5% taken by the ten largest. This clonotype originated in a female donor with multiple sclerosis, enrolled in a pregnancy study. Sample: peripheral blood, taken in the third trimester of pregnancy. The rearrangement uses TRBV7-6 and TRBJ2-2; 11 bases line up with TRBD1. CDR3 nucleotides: TGTGCCAGCTCGGGACAGGGGGCGAACACCGGGGAGCTGTTTTTT. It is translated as CASSGQGANTGELFF.